The 4 T cell receptor beta chains below come from one sample, sequenced in a study of PD-1 blockade in classical Hodgkin lymphoma. All trial patients relapsed after autologous stem cell transplantation. TCRdb's copy holds only in-frame clones and misses some; the assay was immunoSEQ multiplex PCR. Seen here are roughly 14,000 clones, around 64% observed once, and the top ten hold about 10%. The sequencing here drew on peripheral blood mononuclear cells (PBMCs), taken at baseline. The receptors come from a human donor with classical Hodgkin lymphoma.

The chain combines TRBV15 with TRBJ1-4, with a weak D call TRBD1 (5 bases). V lost 1 base to trimming and J lost 3 bases, with 9 bases between them. The CDR3 covers 15 residues. The germline V gene encodes CDR1 LNHNV and CDR2 YYDKDF (reference sequence). This CDR3 reads CATSRGDSPNEKLFF. CDR3 nucleotides: TGTGCCACCAGCAGAGGCGACAGTCCTAATGAAAAACTGTTTTTT.

The chain couples TRBV19 to TRBJ2-2; the D is unclear. V lost 4 bases, J lost 0 bases, and 3 bases lay in between. This CDR3 is 13 amino acids long. Germline V CDR1 and CDR2: LNHDA, SQIVND (reference sequence). The CDR3 spells CASSNPNTGELFF. CDR3 in DNA: TGTGCCAGTAGTAATCCGAACACCGGGGAGCTGTTTTTT.

The rearrangement uses TRBV19 and TRBJ1-2; D gene unclear. The CDR3 has 14 amino acids. Germline V gene data show CDR1 as LNHDA and CDR2 as SQIVND (reference sequence). V was pared by 6 bases and J by 4 bases, with 15 bases between. CDR3 sequence: CASSRLTTSYGYTF. CDR3 nucleotides: TGTGCCAGTAGCCGTCTCACCACTAGCTATGGCTACACCTTC.

This clone rates as medium-sized (0.01 to 0.1%). V and J are TRBV2 and TRBJ2-2, with TRBD2 identical over 10 bases. The trim removed 8 bases at V and 1 base at J, leaving 1 base unmatched. CDR1 and CDR2 (germline): SNHLY, FYNNEI. This CDR3 is 14 amino acids long. This CDR3 is CASVAGGNTGELFF. CDR3 nucleotide sequence: TGTGCCAGCGTAGCGGGAGGGAACACCGGGGAGCTGTTTTTT.